This TCR beta chain was sequenced during a study of OX40 agonist ivuxolimab in advanced cancers. Broadly, across the study: Ivuxolimab, which targeted the costimulatory receptor OX40 (CD134), was an agonistic, fully human IgG2 monoclonal antibody. The monotherapy dose-escalation portion (N of about 50 patients) of the phase I ivuxolimab trial is reported in the paper. The point of sequencing TCRbeta in the periphery was to test whether ivuxolimab changed TCR sequence diversity and drove clonal T-cell expansion. Three dose-escalation patients achieved partial responses, one with hepatocellular carcinoma and two with cutaneous melanoma. Among the approximately 50 dose-escalation patients, about 19 had hepatocellular carcinoma, approximately 15 melanoma, 9 renal cell carcinoma and 9 head and neck cancer. The dose-escalation cohort was about 86% male with a mean age of roughly 62 years, ranging from roughly 20 to 80. Intravenous ivuxolimab was administered to patients every 2 weeks at six dose levels: 0.01, 0.1, 0.3, 1.5, 3 and 10 mg/kg. Patients were allowed to have had prior anti-PD-1, anti-PD-L1 or anti-CTLA-4 therapy, and roughly 40% of the dose-escalation patients had been treated with checkpoint inhibitors.

Genomic DNA was extracted from sorted cells for sequencing of the TCRbeta CDR3 region. The immunoSEQ Assay was used to sequence the TCRbeta CDR3 regions. TCRdb mirrors the immuneACCESS table, restricted to in-frame sequences. Some clones are absent from its copies; in checked studies, under half trace to an unresolved V gene, and the reason for the others is unknown. This sample has around 74,000 clones in its table, and over 80% of those were observed once. The ten largest account for roughly 0.56% of the sample. Broad study findings and their caveats: Low levels of normalized T-cell clonal expansion were also seen in some nonresponding patients. Antigen specificity was not determined for the clonally expanded peripheral T cells. Partial responders in the 0.1-3.0 mg/kg groups had among the lowest normalized peripheral clonal expansion, especially among CD8+ T cells. At doses of 0.1 to 3.0 mg/kg, clonal expansion of both CD4+ and CD8+ T cells in blood was seen between baseline and week 6. After ivuxolimab, expanded clones were on average more numerous among CD8+ T cells than among CD4+ T cells.

Worth noting for this clone: The antigen it binds to is not known. No much larger clonotype is one base removed from it; base qualities were not supplied.

Spanning cysteine to phenylalanine, the CDR3 consists of 14 amino acids. The kept DNA is CDR3 alone, 42 bases in frame from the first base. Based on the germline V gene, the CDR1 and CDR2 sequences are LGHNT and FRNRAP. V and J are trimmed by 5 bases and 4 bases, and the gene matches miss 4 bases of the junction. The trial excluded patients who had a history of autoimmune disease or were on systemic immunosuppression. In every dose cohort, peripheral blood was drawn for TCR sequencing at baseline, cycle 4 day 1, and cycle 7 day 1. Samples were obtained from an open-label, multicenter, first-in-human phase I dose-escalation trial of ivuxolimab. Adults with locally advanced or metastatic melanoma, renal cell carcinoma, hepatocellular carcinoma or head and neck squamous cell carcinoma were enrolled in the trial. Before TCR sequencing, CD4+ T cells and CD8+ T cells were sorted from peripheral blood as separate populations.

This sequence uses TRBV12-5 and TRBJ2-5, with 10 bases in between that match TRBD2. This specimen consisted of CD4+ or CD8+ T cells sorted from blood, obtained in a trial of the OX40 agonist ivuxolimab. The TCR originated in an adult with an advanced solid tumor such as melanoma, head and neck, liver or kidney cancer. This receptor carries the CDR3 CASGPRTSGETQYF. The bases are TGTGCTAGTGGTCCTCGGACTAGCGGAGAGACCCAGTACTTC.